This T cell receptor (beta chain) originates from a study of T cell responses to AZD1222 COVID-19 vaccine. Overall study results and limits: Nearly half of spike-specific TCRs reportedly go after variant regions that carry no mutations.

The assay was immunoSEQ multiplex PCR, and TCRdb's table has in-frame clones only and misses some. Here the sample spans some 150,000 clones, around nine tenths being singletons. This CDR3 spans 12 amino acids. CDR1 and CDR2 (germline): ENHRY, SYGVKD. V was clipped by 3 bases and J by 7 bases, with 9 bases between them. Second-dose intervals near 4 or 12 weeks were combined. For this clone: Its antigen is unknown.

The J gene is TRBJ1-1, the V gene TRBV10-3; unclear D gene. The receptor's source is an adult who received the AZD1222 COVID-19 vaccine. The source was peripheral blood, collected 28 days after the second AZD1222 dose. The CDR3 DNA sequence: TGTGCCATCAGTGAACCAGGAGATGAAGCTTTCTTT. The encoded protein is CAISEPGDEAFF.